The 22 T cell receptor beta chains below all came from one sample that was sequenced in a study of cytomegalovirus exposure and HLA in healthy donors. Vbeta (60) and Jbeta (13) primers were used in the PCR. Profiled with immunoSEQ multiplex PCR; TCRdb holds only in-frame clones, not every one. The table includes around 180,000 clones, roughly 80% detected once. Sequencing was carried out using PBMCs. These TCRs come from a woman aged 25 to 39 in good health and CMV-seropositive.

This sequence joins TRBV7-3 and TRBJ2-1; TRBD2 agrees at 7 bases. Per germline, CDR1 SGHTA and CDR2 FQGTGA. Trimming removed 5 bases from V and 6 bases from J; junction bases left unmatched: 10. This CDR3 is 15 amino acids long. CDR3 sequence: CASSEPGGSGNEQFF. The CDR3 DNA reads TGTGCCAGCAGCGAACCGGGGGGTTCTGGCAATGAGCAGTTCTTC.

The chain joins TRBV7-3 to TRBJ2-3; D is possibly TRBD1 (6 bases). CDR3 length equals 17 residues. V was trimmed by 5 bases and J by 0 bases, leaving 18 bases between them. Germline-derived CDR1 and CDR2 are SGHTA and FQGTGA. The CDR3 coding sequence is TGTGCCAGCAGCCCCCCGGGCAGGGGACGGAGCACAGATACGCAGTATTTT. It is translated as CASSPPGRGRSTDTQYF.

The CDR3 here is CASSSSGTIYEQYF. For the CDR3, the DNA is TGTGCCAGCAGCTCCTCCGGGACTATATACGAGCAGTACTTC. This sequence joins TRBV13 and TRBJ2-7; 7 nucleotides match TRBD2. This CDR3 region has 14 residues. With V trimmed by 4 bases and J by 4 bases, 7 bases remained unmatched. The germline V gene has CDR1 PRHDT and CDR2 FYEKMQ (reference sequence).

The chain links TRBV9 to TRBJ2-3; 11 bases align to TRBD2. Germline V gene data show CDR1 as SGDLS and CDR2 as YYNGEE. The ends lost 4 bases at V and 1 base at J; junction bases unmatched: 14. CDR3 length: 19 amino acids. The CDR3 is CASSPHTGTSGPGTDTQYF. CDR3 nucleotide sequence: TGTGCCAGCAGCCCTCACACCGGGACTAGCGGTCCGGGCACAGATACGCAGTATTTT.

This clone was observed once. At one of its ends the junction is not consistent with the germline gene, which may arise from a read error. V gene TRBV7-7 combines with J gene TRBJ2-2; weak D call: TRBD1 (5 bases). The CDR3 extends over 15 amino acids. Germline V lookup: CDR1 SSHAT, CDR2 FNYEAQ (reference sequence). CDR3 amino acids: CASSLVARATGELFF. Written as DNA, the CDR3 is TGTGCTAGCAGCTTAGTAGCCAGGGCAACCGGGGAGCTGTTTTTT.

The chain joins TRBV6-4 to TRBJ2-5, with D hard to call. The CDR3 is made up of 13 amino acids. V was shortened by 5 bases and J by 5 bases, with 12 bases between the two germline ends. Germline lookup yields CDR1 MRHNA and CDR2 SNTAGT. The CDR3 protein is CASSTQVGETQYF. CDR3 in DNA: TGTGCCAGCAGTACGCAGGTTGGCGAGACCCAGTACTTC.

The chain is built from TRBV5-8 and TRBJ2-7; 10 bases fit TRBD1. The V gene end was trimmed by 4 bases and the J gene end by 2 bases; junction bases not matched to a gene: 6. This CDR3 is 15 amino acids long. From germline, CDR1 is SGHTS and CDR2 YDEGEE. The DNA for the CDR3 is TGTGCCAGCAGCGTGGACAGGGGGAGGCCCTACGAGCAGTACTTC. Amino acids: CASSVDRGRPYEQYF.

The chain combines TRBV28 with TRBJ1-2; the match to TRBD1 covers 7 bases. This CDR3 comprises 16 residues. Germline loops: CDR1 MDHEN, CDR2 SYDVKM. The trim removed 6 bases at V and 8 bases at J, leaving 18 bases unmatched. In DNA, the CDR3 is TGTGCCAGCAGAGGACCCCGGACAGGAGGGGGTTACGGCTACACCTTC. The encoded protein is CASRGPRTGGGYGYTF.

The chain couples TRBV5-1 to TRBJ1-2, with 7 bases fitting TRBD1. V was pared by 4 bases and J by 7 bases, with 7 bases of the junction left unmatched. CDR3 length: 13 amino acids. Germline CDR1 is SGHRS and CDR2 is YFSETQ. CDR3: CASSAMTGTGYTF. CDR3 in DNA: TGCGCCAGCAGCGCCATGACAGGGACTGGCTACACCTTC.

This chain connects TRBV2 to TRBJ2-7, with D possibly TRBD1 on 6 matching bases. Trimming removed 6 bases from V and 1 base from J, with 16 bases in between. In germline, CDR1 is SNHLY, CDR2 FYNNEI. This CDR3 is built from 15 residues. CDR3 bases: TGTGCCAGCAGGGAGGAACTCCAGGGGTCCTACGAGCAGTACTTC. This encodes CASREELQGSYEQYF.

This chain connects TRBV5-1 to TRBJ1-4; no firm D call. Germline values: CDR1 SGHRS, CDR2 YFSETQ. V lost 1 base and J 0 bases, leaving 7 bases between the germline ends. CDR3 length: 15 amino acids. The CDR3 sequence is CASSLTTSTNEKLFF. The CDR3 DNA reads TGCGCCAGCAGCTTGACTACTTCAACTAATGAAAAACTGTTTTTT.

The chain joins TRBV18 to TRBJ2-7, with TRBD1 as a possible D gene (6 bases). Between the trimmed V and J ends, which lost 4 bases and 4 bases, there was a span of 11 bases. The V gene's germline CDR1 is KGHSH and CDR2 LQKENI. The CDR3 spans 13 residues. CDR3 in DNA: TGTGCCAGCTCACGGACAGTATTTTACGAGCAGTACTTC. It is translated as CASSRTVFYEQYF. The whole variable domain, remainder taken from reference TRBV18 and TRBJ2-7, is NAGVMQNPRHLVRRRGQEARLRCSPMKGHSHVYWYRQLPEEGLKFMVYLQKENIIDESGMPKERFSAEFPKEGPSILRIQQVVRGDSAAYFCASSRTVFYEQYFGPGTRLTVT.

V usage is TRBV6-6 and J usage is TRBJ1-1; no clear D gene. The CDR3 length is 13 residues. The germline V gene has CDR1 MNHNY and CDR2 SVGAGI (reference sequence). Trimming took 5 bases from V and 5 from J, leaving 12 bases between them. The CDR3 DNA sequence: TGTGCCAGCAGTCCCACAGACACAACTGAAGCTTTCTTT. The encoded protein is CASSPTDTTEAFF.

This clone was seen once. V is TRBV5-5 and J is TRBJ1-5; maybe TRBD1 (5 bases). The CDR3 runs to 15 residues. V lost 0 bases and J 6 bases, leaving 13 bases between the germline ends. Germline V gene sequence: CDR1 SGHKS, CDR2 YYEKEE (reference sequence). The DNA of the CDR3 is TGTGCCAGCAGCTTGGACCTCCCAACAGGTCAGCCCCAGCATTTT. This codes for CASSLDLPTGQPQHF.

This chain connects TRBV28 to TRBJ1-1; D is perhaps TRBD1 (6 bases). Germline lookup yields CDR1 MDHEN and CDR2 SYDVKM. The CDR3 totals 14 residues. Trimming left V 5 bases short and J 2 bases short, with 12 bases between. The CDR3 spells CASSLTQGNTEAFF. In nucleotides, the CDR3 is TGTGCCAGCAGTCTAACACAGGGTAACACTGAAGCTTTCTTT.

The V and J genes are TRBV7-9 and TRBJ1-5; 7 bases align to TRBD1. The germline gives CDR1 SEHNR, CDR2 FQNEAQ (reference sequence). The CDR3 extends over 13 amino acids. V lost 7 bases to trimming and J lost 6 bases; unmatched junction nucleotides: 6. The CDR3 nucleotides read TGTGCCAGCACCCCAGGGGGAGGTCAGCCCCAGCATTTT. This translates into CASTPGGGQPQHF.

This rearrangement joins TRBV2 to TRBJ1-6; D gene uncertain. CDR1 is SNHLY and CDR2 is FYNNEI in the germline V gene. The CDR3 is 16 amino acids. The V end lost 7 bases, the J end lost 1 base, and 14 bases lay between the germline ends. CDR3 nucleotide sequence: TGTGCCAGCAACGAACAAGCAGGTTCCTATAATTCACCCCTCCACTTT. It codes for CASNEQAGSYNSPLHF.

The V and J genes are TRBV4-2 and TRBJ1-4; D unresolved. This CDR3 region has 16 residues. Germline V lookup: CDR1 LGHNA, CDR2 YNFKEQ. V was shortened by 0 bases and J by 7 bases, with 15 bases between the two germline ends. CDR3 nucleotide sequence: TGTGCCAGCAGCCAAGATCCCCTGACGGGGTCTGAAAAACTGTTTTTT. It translates to CASSQDPLTGSEKLFF.

The J gene is TRBJ1-2, the V gene TRBV14, with D possibly matching TRBD1 (6 bases). The germline V gene encodes CDR1 SGHDN and CDR2 FVKESK. The CDR3 totals 13 residues. The V gene lost 0 bases and the J gene lost 12 bases, with 14 bases spanning the gap. The CDR3 sequence: CASSQEYRVGHTF. The CDR3, as DNA: TGTGCCAGCAGCCAAGAATACAGGGTCGGTCACACCTTC.

The chain recombines TRBV29-1 with TRBJ1-2, with 8 bases matching TRBD1. The V segment lost 5 bases and the J segment 6 bases; nucleotides outside the gene matches: 5. Germline CDR1 reads SQVTM; CDR2 reads ANQGSEA. The CDR3 totals 12 residues. CDR3 protein: CSVSRGLNGYTF. As DNA, the CDR3 is TGCAGCGTTTCCAGGGGGCTTAATGGCTACACCTTC.

The gene calls are TRBV7-2 and TRBJ1-1, with D unresolved. The V end lost 5 bases, the J end lost 1 base, and 11 bases lay between the germline ends. The germline V gene encodes CDR1 SGHTA and CDR2 FQGNSA. This CDR3 is 14 amino acids long. CDR3 loop: CASSPVTPNTEAFF. The CDR3 DNA reads as TGTGCCAGCAGCCCGGTGACTCCGAACACTGAAGCTTTCTTT.

The rearrangement joins TRBV6-4 to TRBJ1-2; D call uncertain. From germline, CDR1 is MRHNA and CDR2 SNTAGT. CDR3 size: 13 residues. Trimming shortened V by 0 bases and J by 8 bases, and 10 bases separated the two germline ends. The CDR3 loop is CASSDSNSGGYTF. As DNA, the CDR3 is TGTGCCAGCAGTGACTCGAACAGTGGAGGCTACACCTTC.